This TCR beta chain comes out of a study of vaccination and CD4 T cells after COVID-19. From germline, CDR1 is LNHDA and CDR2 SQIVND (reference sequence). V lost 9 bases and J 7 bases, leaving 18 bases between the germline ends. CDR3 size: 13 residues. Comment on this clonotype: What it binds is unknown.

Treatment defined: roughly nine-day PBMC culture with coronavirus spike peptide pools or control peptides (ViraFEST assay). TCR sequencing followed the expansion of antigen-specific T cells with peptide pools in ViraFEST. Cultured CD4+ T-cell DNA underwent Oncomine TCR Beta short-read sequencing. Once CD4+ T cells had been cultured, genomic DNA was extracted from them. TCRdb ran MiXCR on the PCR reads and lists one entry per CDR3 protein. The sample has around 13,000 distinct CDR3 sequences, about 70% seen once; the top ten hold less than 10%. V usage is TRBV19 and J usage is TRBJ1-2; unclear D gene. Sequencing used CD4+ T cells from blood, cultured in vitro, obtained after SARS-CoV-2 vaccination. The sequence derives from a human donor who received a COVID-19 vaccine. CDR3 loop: CASHHTDTLGYTF. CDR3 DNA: TGTGCCAGCCACCATACCGACACGCTTGGCTACACCTTC.